This TCR beta chain derives from a study of T cells in Graves' hyperthyroidism and ophthalmopathy. Amplified TCR beta CDR3 regions came from RNA transcripts. RT-PCR in the first round (using the HTBI primer set) targeted the TCR CDR3. TCRdb re-called the multiplex PCR reads with MiXCR, one entry per CDR3 protein. Here the sample spans 200,000 to 250,000 distinct CDR3 sequences, under 20% being singletons. The germline V gene has CDR1 SGHVS and CDR2 FNYEAQ. The CDR3 contains 14 residues. Trimming left V 4 bases short and J 5 bases short, with 11 bases between. This clonotype occurred a few times. V and J are TRBV7-6 and TRBJ2-2; D possibly corresponds to TRBD1 (5 bases). The receptor was isolated from a man aged 45-65 years with Graves' hyperthyroidism. Material: blood. CDR3 DNA sequence: TGTGCCAGCAGCTCCCAGGGTGAAACCGGGGAGCTGTTTTTT. It yields the protein CASSSQGETGELFF.